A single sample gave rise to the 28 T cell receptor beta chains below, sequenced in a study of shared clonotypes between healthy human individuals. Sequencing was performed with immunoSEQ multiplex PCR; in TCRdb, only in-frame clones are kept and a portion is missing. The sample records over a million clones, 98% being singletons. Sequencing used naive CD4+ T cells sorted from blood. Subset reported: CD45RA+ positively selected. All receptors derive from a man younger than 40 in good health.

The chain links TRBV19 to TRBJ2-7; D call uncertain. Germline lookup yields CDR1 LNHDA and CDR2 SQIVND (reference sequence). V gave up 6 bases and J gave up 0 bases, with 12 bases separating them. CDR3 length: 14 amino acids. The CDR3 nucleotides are TGTGCCAGTAGCTCCGACACGCACTCCTACGAGCAGTACTTC. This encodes CASSSDTHSYEQYF.

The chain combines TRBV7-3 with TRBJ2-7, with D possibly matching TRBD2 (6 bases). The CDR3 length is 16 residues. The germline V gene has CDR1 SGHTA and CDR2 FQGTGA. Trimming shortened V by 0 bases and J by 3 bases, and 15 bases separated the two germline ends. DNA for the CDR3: TGTGCCAGCAGCTTAACGGGGGGAAGTGATTTCTACGAGCAGTACTTC. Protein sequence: CASSLTGGSDFYEQYF.

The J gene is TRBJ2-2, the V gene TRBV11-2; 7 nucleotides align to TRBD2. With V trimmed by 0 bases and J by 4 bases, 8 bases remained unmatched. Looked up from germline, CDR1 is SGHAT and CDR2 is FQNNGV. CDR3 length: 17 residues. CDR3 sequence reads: CASSLDRISGFTGELFF. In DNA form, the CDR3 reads TGTGCCAGCAGCTTAGATCGGATTAGCGGGTTCACCGGGGAGCTGTTTTTT.

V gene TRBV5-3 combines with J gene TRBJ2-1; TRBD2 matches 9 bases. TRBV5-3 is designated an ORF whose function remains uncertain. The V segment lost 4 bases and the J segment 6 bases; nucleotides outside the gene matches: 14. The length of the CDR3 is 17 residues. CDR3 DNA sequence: TGTGCCAGAAGCCGCGGACCTAGCGGGATTGACGGCAATGAGCAGTTCTTC. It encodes CARSRGPSGIDGNEQFF.

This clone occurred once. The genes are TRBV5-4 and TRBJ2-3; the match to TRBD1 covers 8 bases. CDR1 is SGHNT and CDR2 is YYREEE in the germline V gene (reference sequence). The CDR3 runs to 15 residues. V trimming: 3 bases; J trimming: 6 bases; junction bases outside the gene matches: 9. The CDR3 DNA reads TGTGCCAGCAGCTCATCGACAGGGGTCGCGGATACGCAGTATTTT. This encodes CASSSSTGVADTQYF.

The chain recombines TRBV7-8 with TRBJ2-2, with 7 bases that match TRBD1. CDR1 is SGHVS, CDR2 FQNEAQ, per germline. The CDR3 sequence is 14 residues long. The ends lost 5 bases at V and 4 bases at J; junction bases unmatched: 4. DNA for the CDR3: TGTGCCAGCAGCACTGGGACAGCCACCGGGGAGCTGTTTTTT. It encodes CASSTGTATGELFF.

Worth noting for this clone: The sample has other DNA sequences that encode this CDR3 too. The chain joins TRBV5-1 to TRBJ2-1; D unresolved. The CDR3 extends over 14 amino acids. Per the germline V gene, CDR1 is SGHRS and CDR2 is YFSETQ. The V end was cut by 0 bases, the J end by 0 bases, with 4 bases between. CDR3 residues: CASSLASSYNEQFF. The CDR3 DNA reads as TGCGCCAGCAGCTTGGCAAGCTCCTACAATGAGCAGTTCTTC.

In nucleotides, the CDR3 is TGTGCCAGCAGTTCGGGCTCGGCGGGAGGGCCATACAATGAGCAGTTCTTC. It specifies CASSSGSAGGPYNEQFF. This chain uses TRBV7-9 with TRBJ2-1; 9 bases align to TRBD2. Germline CDR1 is SEHNR and CDR2 is FQNEAQ (reference sequence). The CDR3 spans 17 residues. After removal of 6 bases from V and 4 bases from J, the junction contained 13 bases not matched to a gene.

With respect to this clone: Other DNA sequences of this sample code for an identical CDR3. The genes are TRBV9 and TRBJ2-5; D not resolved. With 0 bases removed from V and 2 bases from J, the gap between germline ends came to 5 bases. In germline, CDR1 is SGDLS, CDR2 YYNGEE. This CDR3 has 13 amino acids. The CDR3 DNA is TGTGCCAGCAGCGTAGGACAACAAGAGACCCAGTACTTC. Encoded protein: CASSVGQQETQYF.

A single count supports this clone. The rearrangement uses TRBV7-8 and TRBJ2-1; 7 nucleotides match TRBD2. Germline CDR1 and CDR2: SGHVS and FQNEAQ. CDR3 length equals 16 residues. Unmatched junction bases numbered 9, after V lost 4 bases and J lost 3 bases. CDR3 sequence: CASSSLAAFDYNEQFF. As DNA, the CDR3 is TGTGCCAGCAGCTCCCTAGCGGCATTCGACTACAATGAGCAGTTCTTC.

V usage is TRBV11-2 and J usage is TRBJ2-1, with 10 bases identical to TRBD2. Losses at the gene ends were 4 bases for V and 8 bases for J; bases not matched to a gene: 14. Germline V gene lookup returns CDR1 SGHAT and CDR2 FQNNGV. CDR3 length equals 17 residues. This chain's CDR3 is CASSSAPLAGGVDEQFF. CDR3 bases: TGTGCCAGCAGCTCTGCCCCATTAGCGGGAGGAGTCGATGAGCAGTTCTTC.

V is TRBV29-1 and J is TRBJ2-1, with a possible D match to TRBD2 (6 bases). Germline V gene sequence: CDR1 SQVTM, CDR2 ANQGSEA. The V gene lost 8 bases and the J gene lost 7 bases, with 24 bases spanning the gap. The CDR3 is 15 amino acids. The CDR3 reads CSYPSTSFGANEQFF. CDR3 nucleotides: TGCAGCTACCCCTCAACTAGCTTCGGGGCAAATGAGCAGTTCTTC.

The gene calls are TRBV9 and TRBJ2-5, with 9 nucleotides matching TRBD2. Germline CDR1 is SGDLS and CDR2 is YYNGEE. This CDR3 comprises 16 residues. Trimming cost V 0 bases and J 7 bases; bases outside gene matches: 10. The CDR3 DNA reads TGTGCCAGCAGCGTAGAACTAGCGGGTCCCGGGGGGACCCAGTACTTC. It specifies CASSVELAGPGGTQYF.

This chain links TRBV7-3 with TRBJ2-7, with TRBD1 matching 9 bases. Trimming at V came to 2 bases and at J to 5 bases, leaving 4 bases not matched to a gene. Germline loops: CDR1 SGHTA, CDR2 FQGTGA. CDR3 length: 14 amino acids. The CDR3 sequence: CASSLGQGNDEQYF. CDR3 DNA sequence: TGTGCCAGCAGCTTAGGACAGGGGAATGACGAGCAGTACTTC.

In DNA, the CDR3 is TGTGCCAGCAGCACCGGACAGGGGATTGAGGGCGGGGAGCTGTTTTTT. Translating gives CASSTGQGIEGGELFF. The V gene is TRBV11-3, the J gene TRBJ2-2; the match to TRBD1 covers 9 bases. Looked up from germline, CDR1 is SGHNT and CDR2 is YENEEA. V lost 5 bases, J lost 7 bases, and 11 bases stayed unmatched. This CDR3 is 16 amino acids long.

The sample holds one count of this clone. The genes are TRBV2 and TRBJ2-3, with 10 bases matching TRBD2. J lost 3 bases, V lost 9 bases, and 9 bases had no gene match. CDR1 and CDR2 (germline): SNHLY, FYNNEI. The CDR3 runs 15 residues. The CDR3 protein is CARVRTTSGTDTQYF. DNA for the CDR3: TGTGCCAGGGTTAGAACGACTAGCGGGACAGATACGCAGTATTTT.

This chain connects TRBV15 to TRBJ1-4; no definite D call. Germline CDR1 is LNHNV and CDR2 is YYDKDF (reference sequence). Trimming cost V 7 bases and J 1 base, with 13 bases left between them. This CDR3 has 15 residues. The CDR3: CATKVRLETNEKLFF. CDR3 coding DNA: TGTGCCACCAAGGTCCGGCTGGAAACTAATGAAAAACTGTTTTTT. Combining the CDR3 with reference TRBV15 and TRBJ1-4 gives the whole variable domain DAMVIQNPRYQVTQFGKPVTLSCSQTLNHNVMYWYQQKSSQAPKLLFHYYDKDFNNEADTPDNFQSRRPNTSFCFLDIRSPGLGDTAMYLCATKVRLETNEKLFFGSGTQLSVL.

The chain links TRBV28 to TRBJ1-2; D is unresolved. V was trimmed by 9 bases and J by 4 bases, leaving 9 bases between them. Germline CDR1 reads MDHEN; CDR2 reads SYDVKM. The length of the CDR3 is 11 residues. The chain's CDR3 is CASGGGYGYTF. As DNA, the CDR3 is TGTGCCAGTGGCGGAGGCTATGGCTACACCTTC.

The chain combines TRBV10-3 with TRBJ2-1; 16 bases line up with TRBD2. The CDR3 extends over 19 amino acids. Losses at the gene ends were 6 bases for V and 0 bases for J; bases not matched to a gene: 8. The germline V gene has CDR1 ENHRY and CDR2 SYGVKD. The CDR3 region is CAISLTGTSGRASYNEQFF. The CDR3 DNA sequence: TGTGCCATCAGCTTAACCGGGACTAGCGGGAGGGCCTCCTACAATGAGCAGTTCTTC.

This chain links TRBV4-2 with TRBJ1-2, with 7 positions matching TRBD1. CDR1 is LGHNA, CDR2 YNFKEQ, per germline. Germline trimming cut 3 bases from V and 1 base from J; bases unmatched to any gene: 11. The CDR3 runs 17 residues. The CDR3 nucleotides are TGTGCCAGCAGCCAGGTCTATGGGACAGAAGATAACTATGGCTACACCTTC. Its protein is CASSQVYGTEDNYGYTF.

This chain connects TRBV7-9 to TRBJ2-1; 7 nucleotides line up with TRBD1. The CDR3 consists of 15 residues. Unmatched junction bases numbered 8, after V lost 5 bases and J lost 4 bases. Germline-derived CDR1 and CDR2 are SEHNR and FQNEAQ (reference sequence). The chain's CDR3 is CASSPGTAAYNEQFF. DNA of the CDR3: TGTGCCAGCAGCCCCGGGACAGCAGCTTACAATGAGCAGTTCTTC. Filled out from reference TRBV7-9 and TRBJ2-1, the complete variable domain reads DTGVSQNPRHKITKRGQNVTFRCDPISEHNRLYWYRQTLGQGPEFLTYFQNEAQLEKSRLLSDRFSAERPKGSFSTLEIQRTEQGDSAMYLCASSPGTAAYNEQFFGPGTRLTVL.

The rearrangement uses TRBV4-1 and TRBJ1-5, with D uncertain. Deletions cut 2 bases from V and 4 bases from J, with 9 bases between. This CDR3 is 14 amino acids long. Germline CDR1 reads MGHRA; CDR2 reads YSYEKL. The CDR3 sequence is CASSQPSRNQPQHF. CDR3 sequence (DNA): TGCGCCAGCAGCCAACCCTCCCGAAATCAGCCCCAGCATTTT.

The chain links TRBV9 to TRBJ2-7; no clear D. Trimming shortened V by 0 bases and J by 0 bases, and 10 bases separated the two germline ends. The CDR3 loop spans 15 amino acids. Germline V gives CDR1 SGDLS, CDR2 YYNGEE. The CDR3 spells CASSVGVLGSYEQYF. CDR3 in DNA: TGTGCCAGCAGCGTAGGGGTCCTTGGCTCCTACGAGCAGTACTTC.

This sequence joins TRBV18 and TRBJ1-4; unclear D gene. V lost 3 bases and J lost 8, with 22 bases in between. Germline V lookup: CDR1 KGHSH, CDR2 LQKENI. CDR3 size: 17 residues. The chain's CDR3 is CASSPPSAAEAGEKLFF. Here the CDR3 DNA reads TGTGCCAGCTCACCCCCATCGGCCGCGGAAGCGGGAGAAAAACTGTTTTTT.

DNA of the CDR3: TGTGCCAGCAGCCCCCAGGTTCTAGCGGCCATGGTCACCGGGGAGCTGTTTTTT. Protein product: CASSPQVLAAMVTGELFF. V is TRBV11-2 and J is TRBJ2-2, with 7 positions matching TRBD2. CDR1 SGHAT and CDR2 FQNNGV come from the germline V gene. The CDR3 loop spans 18 amino acids. With V trimmed by 5 bases and J by 4 bases, 16 bases remained unmatched. Together with reference TRBV11-2 and TRBJ2-2, the CDR3 gives the full variable domain: EAGVAQSPRYKIIEKRQSVAFWCNPISGHATLYWYQQILGQGPKLLIQFQNNGVVDDSQLPKDRFSAERLKGVDSTLKIQPAKLEDSAVYLCASSPQVLAAMVTGELFFGEGSRLTVL.

The CDR3 DNA is TGTGCCAGCAGTTCAGCGGGAAAAGAGACCCAGTACTTC. Translation gives CASSSAGKETQYF. The chain has TRBV25-1 and TRBJ2-5, with 7 bases fitting TRBD2. The CDR3 extends over 13 amino acids. The ends lost 5 bases at V and 3 bases at J; junction bases unmatched: 3. CDR1 is MGHDK and CDR2 is SYGVNS in the germline V gene.

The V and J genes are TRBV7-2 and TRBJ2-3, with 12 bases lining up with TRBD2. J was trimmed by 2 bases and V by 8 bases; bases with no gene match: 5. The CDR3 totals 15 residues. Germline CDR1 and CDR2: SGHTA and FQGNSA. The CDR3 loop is CASGGLAGFTDTQYF. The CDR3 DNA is TGTGCCAGCGGGGGACTAGCGGGTTTCACAGATACGCAGTATTTT.

CDR3 region: CASSEAEYEQYF. CDR3 nucleotide sequence: TGTGCCAGCAGTGAAGCCGAGTACGAGCAGTACTTC. The genes are TRBV2 and TRBJ2-7; no clear D gene. The germline gives CDR1 SNHLY, CDR2 FYNNEI. The CDR3 loop spans 12 amino acids. V dropped 0 bases and J dropped 4 bases, with 4 bases sitting between them.